The subject of this entry is one T cell receptor (beta chain). This entry comes from a study of blood T cell repertoires in COVID-19. Study information: Sources were T cells, B-cell-depleted T cells, or PBMCs; the material itself was cDNA or gDNA.

CDR1 SGHTA and CDR2 FQGNSA come from the germline V gene. J was trimmed by 9 bases and V by 1 base; bases with no gene match: 12. This CDR3 region has 17 residues. Study processing details: It was from reference gene primer amplification that nucleated cell counts were estimated. Measured with immunoSEQ multiplex PCR; TCRdb has only the in-frame clones, and not every one. The V and J calls and clone size are taken from that table; D and trimming were inferred from the DNA. The sample includes 65,000 to 85,000 clones, about 88% of them seen just once. This TCR came from a human donor in a cohort sampled during active COVID-19. The sample consisted of peripheral blood. The J gene is TRBJ2-1, the V gene TRBV7-2; 10 bases match TRBD2. This CDR3 reads CASSLGSLAGGRGEQFF. As DNA, the CDR3 is TGTGCCAGCAGCTTAGGGAGTTTAGCGGGGGGTCGTGGTGAGCAGTTCTTC.